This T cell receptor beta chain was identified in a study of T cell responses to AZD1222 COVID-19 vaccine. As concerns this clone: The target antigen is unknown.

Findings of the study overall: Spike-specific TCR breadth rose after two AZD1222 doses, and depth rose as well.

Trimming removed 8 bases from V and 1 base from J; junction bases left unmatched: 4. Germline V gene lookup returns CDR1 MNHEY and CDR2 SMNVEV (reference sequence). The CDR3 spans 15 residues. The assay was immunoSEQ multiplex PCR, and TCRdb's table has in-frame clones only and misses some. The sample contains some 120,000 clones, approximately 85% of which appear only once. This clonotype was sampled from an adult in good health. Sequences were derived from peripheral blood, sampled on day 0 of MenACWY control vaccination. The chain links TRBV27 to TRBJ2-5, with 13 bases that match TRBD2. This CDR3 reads CASSRLAGGQETQYF. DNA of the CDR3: TGTGCCAGCTCACGACTAGCGGGGGGCCAAGAGACCCAGTACTTC.